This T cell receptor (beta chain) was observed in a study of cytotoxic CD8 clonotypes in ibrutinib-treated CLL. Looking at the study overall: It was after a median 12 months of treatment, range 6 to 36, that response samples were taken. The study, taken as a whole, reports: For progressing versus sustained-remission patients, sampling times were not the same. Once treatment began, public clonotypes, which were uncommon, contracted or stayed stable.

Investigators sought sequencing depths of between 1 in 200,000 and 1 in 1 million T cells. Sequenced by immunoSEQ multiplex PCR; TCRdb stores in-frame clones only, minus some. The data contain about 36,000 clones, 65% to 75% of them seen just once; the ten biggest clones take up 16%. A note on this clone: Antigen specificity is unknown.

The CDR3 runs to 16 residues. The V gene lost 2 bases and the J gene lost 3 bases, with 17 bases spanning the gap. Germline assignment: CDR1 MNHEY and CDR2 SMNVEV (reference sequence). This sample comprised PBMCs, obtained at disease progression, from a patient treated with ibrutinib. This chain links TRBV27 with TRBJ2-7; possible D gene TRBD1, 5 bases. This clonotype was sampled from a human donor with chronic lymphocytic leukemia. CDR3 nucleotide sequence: TGTGCCAGCAGTTTAGCAGGCAGGGCGTCCTTCTACGAGCAGTACTTC. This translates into CASSLAGRASFYEQYF.